These 13 T cell receptor beta chains were sequenced from one sample in a study of shared clonotypes between healthy human individuals. Clones were read by immunoSEQ multiplex PCR, and TCRdb kept only the in-frame ones, dropping some. The table shows approximately 2,000,000 clones, with 85% to 95% occurring only once. The sequenced sample consisted of naive CD4+ T cells from PBMCs. Subset: CD45RA+ positively selected. The receptors stem from a man younger than 35 in good health. Some clones in this sample may be carry-over from other donors' samples.

V usage is TRBV28 and J usage is TRBJ1-4; 7 positions match TRBD1. V was pared by 3 bases and J by 8 bases, with 12 bases of the junction left unmatched. The CDR3 runs 16 residues. Germline-derived CDR1 and CDR2 are MDHEN and SYDVKM. The CDR3 is CASSFGGGQQTEKLFF. Here the CDR3 DNA reads TGTGCCAGCAGTTTCGGAGGGGGACAGCAGACCGAAAAACTGTTTTTT.

The chain uses TRBV6-1 and TRBJ2-1; D gene unclear. The CDR3 has 14 residues. The V gene's germline CDR1 is MNHNS and CDR2 SASEGT. V gave up 3 bases and J gave up 1 base, with 7 bases separating them. The CDR3 coding sequence is TGTGCCAGCAGTGAGTGGCAGTCCTACAATGAGCAGTTCTTC. Its protein is CASSEWQSYNEQFF.

This chain links TRBV5-4 with TRBJ2-5, with D hard to call. With 4 bases removed from V and 0 bases from J, the gap between germline ends came to 13 bases. Germline CDR1 reads SGHNT; CDR2 reads YYREEE (reference sequence). CDR3 size: 15 residues. CDR3 residues: CASSRGRAYQETQYF. In DNA, the CDR3 is TGTGCCAGCAGCCGAGGACGGGCATACCAAGAGACCCAGTACTTC.

This clone showed up just once. The CDR3 region is CATRQAGSEAFF. In DNA, the CDR3 is TGTGCCACCCGACAGGCTGGGAGTGAAGCTTTCTTT. The genes are TRBV6-5 and TRBJ1-1; weak D call: TRBD1 (6 bases). The CDR3 runs to 12 residues. The germline V gene encodes CDR1 MNHEY and CDR2 SVGAGI. The ends were cut back, 10 bases at V and 7 bases at J, with 16 bases in the middle.

With regard to this clone: Other DNA variants within this sample encode the same CDR3. This sequence joins TRBV6-6 and TRBJ2-7; weak D call: TRBD2 (6 bases). V was clipped by 8 bases and J by 0 bases, with 11 bases between them. The V gene's germline CDR1 is MNHNY and CDR2 SVGAGI (reference sequence). CDR3 length equals 13 residues. Here the CDR3 DNA reads TGTGCCAGCTCACGGGAGCCCTCCTACGAGCAGTACTTC. This sequence encodes CASSREPSYEQYF.

The V call is TRBV7-6, the J call TRBJ2-1, with 9 nucleotides matching TRBD1. Germline assignment: CDR1 SGHVS and CDR2 FNYEAQ. The CDR3 has 16 residues. J was trimmed by 3 bases and V by 1 base; bases with no gene match: 4. CDR3 DNA: TGTGCCAGCAGCTTAGAGCGGGACAGGGTCTACAATGAGCAGTTCTTC. This encodes CASSLERDRVYNEQFF.

This chain uses TRBV7-9 with TRBJ2-1; D call uncertain. V gave up 4 bases and J gave up 3 bases, with 19 bases separating them. The germline V gene encodes CDR1 SEHNR and CDR2 FQNEAQ (reference sequence). This CDR3 is 17 amino acids long. CDR3 sequence: CASSSRVVLGFYNEQFF. The DNA of the CDR3 is TGTGCCAGCAGCTCGCGAGTGGTTCTGGGCTTCTACAATGAGCAGTTCTTC.

The V gene is TRBV9, the J gene TRBJ2-1; D unclear. Per the germline V gene, CDR1 is SGDLS and CDR2 is YYNGEE. CDR3 length: 11 residues. The germline V and J ends were trimmed by 4 bases and 9 bases, with 8 bases remaining between them. The CDR3 region has the DNA TGTGCCAGCAGCTTCTCGGTTGAGCAGTTCTTC. Encoded protein: CASSFSVEQFF. The full variable domain, with the rest looked up from reference TRBV9 and TRBJ2-1, is DSGVTQTPKHLITATGQRVTLRCSPRSGDLSVYWYQQSLDQGLQFLIQYYNGEERAKGNILERFSAQQFPDLHSELNLSSLELGDSALYFCASSFSVEQFFGPGTRLTVL.

This clone was observed once. V and J are TRBV27 and TRBJ1-2; D possibly corresponds to TRBD1 (5 bases). CDR1 MNHEY and CDR2 SMNVEV come from the germline V gene (reference sequence). The CDR3 has 14 amino acids. V was shortened by 5 bases and J by 1 base, with 11 bases between the two germline ends. CDR3 bases: TGTGCCAGCAGTCCGCCGGGGGGTAACTATGGCTACACCTTC. It encodes CASSPPGGNYGYTF.

As to this clone: Its ends do not fully match the called genes, so a read error is possible. The J gene is TRBJ2-1, the V gene TRBV18, with 13 nucleotides matching TRBD2. This CDR3 has 18 residues. Germline values: CDR1 KGHSH, CDR2 LQKENI. This chain's CDR3 is CASSPQIPGLAGRDEQFF. The CDR3 DNA sequence: TGTGCCAGCTCCCCACAAATCCCGGGACTAGCGGGACGGGATGAGCAGTTCTTC.

This sequence joins TRBV12-2 and TRBJ2-7; the table's D call of TRBD1 was not tested on the DNA. TRBV12-2 represents a pseudogene. The CDR3 is 16 residues long. CDR3 sequence reads: CAGRSPPGQGCYEQYF. The DNA for the CDR3 is TGTGCAGGTCGCTCCCCCCCGGGACAGGGTTGCTACGAGCAGTACTTC.

In its sample, this clone was seen a few times. The chain couples TRBV5-5 to TRBJ1-5; possibly TRBD1 for D (5 bases). CDR3 size: 14 residues. The V end lost 4 bases, the J end lost 2 bases, and 10 bases lay between the germline ends. The germline V gene has CDR1 SGHKS and CDR2 YYEKEE (reference sequence). CDR3 sequence (DNA): TGTGCCAGCAGCGCAGGGATGGGCAATCAGCCCCAGCATTTT. This codes for CASSAGMGNQPQHF.

This clone has only one observation. This rearrangement joins TRBV9 to TRBJ2-1; 16 nucleotides align to TRBD2. Per germline, CDR1 SGDLS and CDR2 YYNGEE. This CDR3 is 18 amino acids long. Unmatched junction bases numbered 7, after V lost 7 bases and J lost 0 bases. The CDR3 region is CASEPGLAGGASYNEQFF. For the CDR3, the DNA is TGTGCCAGCGAACCGGGACTAGCGGGAGGGGCCTCCTACAATGAGCAGTTCTTC.